The 26 T cell receptor beta chains below were found in one sample sequenced in a study of early stage breast cancer tumors. Generated by immunoSEQ multiplex PCR, the TCRdb table keeps only in-frame clones and is missing some. The table includes tens of thousands of clones, more than 65% detected once. The sample taken for sequencing was blood. The source of these receptors is a person between 55 and 69 years old with breast cancer.

The chain employs TRBV2 and TRBJ2-7, with 11 nucleotides matching TRBD1. Per the germline V gene, CDR1 is SNHLY and CDR2 is FYNNEI. V was clipped by 1 base and J by 6 bases; unmatched bases: 5. This CDR3 region has 15 residues. CDR3 region: CASSEVGQGAVEQYF. The CDR3 DNA reads TGTGCCAGCAGTGAAGTAGGACAGGGGGCTGTCGAGCAGTACTTC.

V gene TRBV18 combines with J gene TRBJ1-1, with D perhaps matching TRBD1 (6 bases). V was cut by 1 base and J by 6 bases, with 24 bases left in between. The CDR3 is 18 residues long. From germline, CDR1 is KGHSH and CDR2 LQKENI. CDR3 sequence reads: CASSPLIFLGGLWSEAFF. DNA for the CDR3: TGTGCCAGCTCACCACTAATCTTTTTGGGGGGGCTCTGGTCTGAAGCTTTCTTT. The full variable domain, with the rest looked up from reference TRBV18 and TRBJ1-1, is NAGVMQNPRHLVRRRGQEARLRCSPMKGHSHVYWYRQLPEEGLKFMVYLQKENIIDESGMPKERFSAEFPKEGPSILRIQQVVRGDSAAYFCASSPLIFLGGLWSEAFFGQGTRLTVV.

The J gene is TRBJ2-7, the V gene TRBV7-2; the match to TRBD2 covers 9 bases. Per the germline V gene, CDR1 is SGHTA and CDR2 is FQGNSA. The V segment lost 5 bases and the J segment 7 bases; nucleotides outside the gene matches: 9. CDR3 length equals 14 residues. The CDR3 reads CASSTGTSRREQYF. In DNA, the CDR3 is TGTGCCAGCAGCACCGGGACTAGCAGGAGGGAGCAGTACTTC.

This chain uses TRBV6-5 with TRBJ2-2, with 9 nucleotides matching TRBD2. CDR1 is MNHEY, CDR2 SVGAGI, per germline. Trimming cost V 7 bases and J 5 bases; bases outside gene matches: 2. The CDR3 covers 13 residues. The CDR3, as DNA: TGTGCCAGCATTGCGGGAGGGACCGGGGAGCTGTTTTTT. It yields the protein CASIAGGTGELFF.

V usage is TRBV7-9 and J usage is TRBJ2-7; TRBD1 matches at 8 bases. CDR3 length equals 15 residues. Looked up from germline, CDR1 is SEHNR and CDR2 is FQNEAQ (reference sequence). Losses at the gene ends were 3 bases for V and 0 bases for J; bases not matched to a gene: 4. In DNA form, the CDR3 reads TGTGCCAGCAGCTTCGGGACAGGCCTCTCCTACGAGCAGTACTTC. It specifies CASSFGTGLSYEQYF.

This clone was observed once. The rearrangement uses TRBV7-9 and TRBJ2-5; D perhaps matches TRBD2 (6 bases). CDR1 and CDR2 (germline): SEHNR, FQNEAQ (reference sequence). Trimming stripped 5 bases from V and 1 base from J, with 14 bases between. The CDR3 contains 15 residues. The CDR3 region is CASSPGVAAQETQYF. Here the CDR3 DNA reads TGTGCCAGCAGCCCCGGTGTAGCGGCCCAAGAGACCCAGTACTTC.

The chain uses TRBV2 and TRBJ2-3; 7 bases are a match to TRBD1. This CDR3 comprises 16 residues. Trimming cost V 6 bases and J 1 base; bases outside gene matches: 10. The V gene's germline CDR1 is SNHLY and CDR2 FYNNEI. The CDR3 here is CASRQATGAGTDTQYF. CDR3 DNA: TGTGCCAGCAGACAAGCAACAGGGGCCGGCACAGATACGCAGTATTTT. Based on the CDR3 plus reference TRBV2 and TRBJ2-3, the full variable domain is EPEVTQTPSHQVTQMGQEVILRCVPISNHLYFYWYRQILGQKVEFLVSFYNNEISEKSEIFDDQFSVERPDGSNFTLKIRSTKLEDSAMYFCASRQATGAGTDTQYFGPGTRLTVL.

This clone appeared a few times. The gene calls are TRBV5-4 and TRBJ2-7; 9 nucleotides match TRBD1. The CDR3 length is 14 residues. Germline loops: CDR1 SGHNT, CDR2 YYREEE (reference sequence). The V gene end was trimmed by 3 bases and the J gene end by 6 bases; junction bases not matched to a gene: 7. The DNA of the CDR3 is TGTGCCAGCAGCTGGGGACAGGGACGATCCGAGCAGTACTTC. This encodes CASSWGQGRSEQYF.

The chain combines TRBV7-9 with TRBJ1-3; maybe TRBD1 (6 bases). The germline V and J ends were trimmed by 5 bases and 3 bases, with 23 bases remaining between them. CDR1 SEHNR and CDR2 FQNEAQ come from the germline V gene (reference sequence). This CDR3 spans 18 amino acids. DNA for the CDR3: TGTGCCAGCAGCCAAGCAGGGGATAAATTGAGAGGTGGAAACACCATATATTTT. Translation gives CASSQAGDKLRGGNTIYF.

The chain is built from TRBV10-3 and TRBJ1-1; the D gene is possibly TRBD1 (5 bases). V shed 11 bases and J shed 1 base, with 14 bases lying between them. Germline V gene lookup returns CDR1 ENHRY and CDR2 SYGVKD. The CDR3 is made up of 13 amino acids. The CDR3 DNA reads as TGTGCCTCCCTGACAGAAACGAACACTGAAGCTTTCTTT. It translates to CASLTETNTEAFF.

The chain employs TRBV5-4 and TRBJ1-2, with 7 nucleotides matching TRBD1. The V and J ends lost 5 bases and 4 bases, in that order; junction bases with no gene match: 5. In germline, CDR1 is SGHNT, CDR2 YYREEE (reference sequence). CDR3 length: 13 amino acids. CDR3 loop: CASRRGQSYGYTF. For the CDR3, the DNA is TGTGCCAGCAGAAGGGGACAGAGCTATGGCTACACCTTC. Looking up the rest from reference TRBV5-4 and TRBJ1-2 gives the full variable domain: ETGVTQSPTHLIKTRGQQVTLRCSSQSGHNTVSWYQQALGQGPQFIFQYYREEENGRGNFPPRFSGLQFPNYSSELNVNALELDDSALYLCASRRGQSYGYTFGSGTRLTVV.

The chain has TRBV5-4 and TRBJ1-4; TRBD1 might be the D (5 bases). V gave up 3 bases and J gave up 8 bases, with 11 bases separating them. Per germline, CDR1 SGHNT and CDR2 YYREEE (reference sequence). The CDR3 loop spans 13 amino acids. The CDR3 spells CASSSRQSEKLFF. Written as DNA, the CDR3 is TGTGCCAGCAGCTCCCGACAGTCGGAAAAACTGTTTTTT.

The genes are TRBV4-2 and TRBJ2-1, with a weak D call TRBD2 (5 bases). CDR1 LGHNA and CDR2 YNFKEQ come from the germline V gene. V dropped 0 bases and J dropped 12 bases, with 12 bases sitting between them. The CDR3 sequence is 13 residues long. DNA for the CDR3: TGTGCCAGCAGCCAAGATCAGAAACGGGGGCAGTTCTTC. Its protein is CASSQDQKRGQFF.

The chain employs TRBV18 and TRBJ2-3; D unresolved. CDR3 length: 14 residues. Between the trimmed V and J ends, which lost 3 bases and 4 bases, there was a span of 11 bases. Per germline, CDR1 KGHSH and CDR2 LQKENI. The CDR3 coding sequence is TGTGCCAGCTCACCCGCAGAGAGTGCAGATACGCAGTATTTT. It encodes CASSPAESADTQYF.

The gene calls are TRBV9 and TRBJ1-1; 8 bases map to TRBD1. CDR3 size: 12 residues. V gave up 3 bases and J gave up 8 bases; unmatched junction bases: 3. Germline loops: CDR1 SGDLS, CDR2 YYNGEE. The DNA of the CDR3 is TGTGCCAGCAGCGAGGGGGACAGGGAAGCTTTCTTT. This translates into CASSEGDREAFF.

This rearrangement joins TRBV28 to TRBJ2-5; D possibly matches TRBD1 or TRBD2 (5 bases each). The CDR3 runs to 12 residues. The V and J ends lost 2 bases and 6 bases respectively, with 7 bases between them. Germline CDR1 and CDR2: MDHEN and SYDVKM. The CDR3 nucleotides read TGTGCCAGCAGTTTAGGGGGACAGACCCAGTACTTC. It codes for CASSLGGQTQYF.

The rearrangement links TRBV30 to TRBJ2-3, with unresolved D. Trimming took off 8 bases at V and 1 base at J, with 13 bases between the two ends. Germline CDR1 GTSNPN, CDR2 SVGIG (reference sequence). The CDR3 extends over 13 amino acids. This CDR3 is CATENPGTDTQYF. In nucleotides, the CDR3 is TGTGCCACCGAGAATCCTGGCACAGATACGCAGTATTTT.

This clone has only a few counts. This sequence joins TRBV4-2 and TRBJ1-6; D remains unclear. Germline V gene data show CDR1 as LGHNA and CDR2 as YNFKEQ. The V end lost 0 bases, the J end lost 11 bases, and 5 bases lay between the germline ends. This CDR3 spans 12 amino acids. Here the CDR3 reads CASSQDEAPLHF. The DNA of the CDR3 is TGTGCCAGCAGCCAAGATGAGGCACCCCTCCACTTT.

The V and J genes are TRBV6-5 and TRBJ2-7, with D unclear. In germline, CDR1 is MNHEY, CDR2 SVGAGI. The CDR3 has 14 amino acids. Trimming took 5 bases from V and 4 from J, leaving 15 bases between them. In DNA, the CDR3 is TGTGCCAGCAGTAAGCCTCCTCCCCAGTACGAGCAGTACTTC. This encodes CASSKPPPQYEQYF.

The chain has TRBV5-1 and TRBJ2-3; TRBD1 matches at 8 bases. Germline CDR1 is SGHRS and CDR2 is YFSETQ. V lost 4 bases to trimming and J lost 4 bases; unmatched junction nucleotides: 5. The CDR3 length is 14 residues. The CDR3 sequence: CASSPGTGPDTQYF. CDR3 DNA sequence: TGCGCCAGCAGCCCGGGGACAGGCCCAGATACGCAGTATTTT.

J is TRBJ2-7 and V is TRBV5-5; perhaps TRBD1 as D (6 bases). V gave up 2 bases and J gave up 6 bases, with 9 bases separating them. The germline gives CDR1 SGHKS, CDR2 YYEKEE (reference sequence). The CDR3 contains 12 residues. The CDR3 DNA follows: TGTGCCAGCAGCTTCACAGGGCGCGAGCAGTACTTC. Encoded protein: CASSFTGREQYF. Looking up the rest from reference TRBV5-5 and TRBJ2-7 gives the full variable domain: DAGVTQSPTHLIKTRGQQVTLRCSPISGHKSVSWYQQVLGQGPQFIFQYYEKEERGRGNFPDRFSARQFPNYSSELNVNALLLGDSALYLCASSFTGREQYFGPGTRLTVT.

V is TRBV11-3 and J is TRBJ1-2, with D possibly being TRBD1 (5 bases). Trimming shortened V by 4 bases and J by 7 bases, and 13 bases separated the two germline ends. Germline V gene data show CDR1 as SGHNT and CDR2 as YENEEA. This CDR3 contains 13 residues. CDR3 region: CASSWGGRSGYTF. The CDR3, as DNA: TGTGCCAGCAGCTGGGGCGGGAGATCTGGCTACACCTTC.

The V gene is TRBV19, the J gene TRBJ1-5, with a tentative D call TRBD1 (5 bases). Trimming took off 3 bases at V and 7 bases at J, with 16 bases between the two ends. Germline CDR1 LNHDA, CDR2 SQIVND (reference sequence). The CDR3 is made up of 15 amino acids. The CDR3 coding sequence is TGTGCCAGTAGTATTGCCCTGACAGCCCCCCAGCCCCAGCATTTT. As protein: CASSIALTAPQPQHF. The variable domain in full, completed from reference TRBV19 and TRBJ1-5, reads DGGITQSPKYLFRKEGQNVTLSCEQNLNHDAMYWYRQDPGQGLRLIYYSQIVNDFQKGDIAEGYSVSREKKESFPLTVTSAQKNPTAFYLCASSIALTAPQPQHFGDGTRLSIL.

The genes are TRBV18 and TRBJ2-5, with 9 bases matching TRBD2. The CDR3 spans 15 residues. Germline loops: CDR1 KGHSH, CDR2 LQKENI. V was clipped by 4 bases and J by 1 base; unmatched bases: 4. This CDR3 reads CASSRLAVPQETQYF. The CDR3 nucleotides are TGTGCCAGCTCACGACTAGCGGTGCCCCAAGAGACCCAGTACTTC.

The chain joins TRBV7-3 to TRBJ1-1; D may be TRBD1 (6 bases). Trimming took 5 bases from V and 0 from J, leaving 13 bases between them. The germline V gene encodes CDR1 SGHTA and CDR2 FQGTGA. This CDR3 contains 15 residues. The CDR3 protein is CASSATGKLNTEAFF. Written as DNA, the CDR3 is TGTGCCAGCAGCGCCACAGGGAAGTTGAACACTGAAGCTTTCTTT.

J is TRBJ2-7 and V is TRBV5-8; 8 bases align to TRBD2. The CDR3 spans 14 residues. The germline V gene encodes CDR1 SGHTS and CDR2 YDEGEE. The ends lost 2 bases at V and 4 bases at J; junction bases unmatched: 5. CDR3 region: CASSLLTGGYEQYF. For the CDR3, the DNA is TGTGCCAGCAGCTTATTGACGGGAGGGTACGAGCAGTACTTC.